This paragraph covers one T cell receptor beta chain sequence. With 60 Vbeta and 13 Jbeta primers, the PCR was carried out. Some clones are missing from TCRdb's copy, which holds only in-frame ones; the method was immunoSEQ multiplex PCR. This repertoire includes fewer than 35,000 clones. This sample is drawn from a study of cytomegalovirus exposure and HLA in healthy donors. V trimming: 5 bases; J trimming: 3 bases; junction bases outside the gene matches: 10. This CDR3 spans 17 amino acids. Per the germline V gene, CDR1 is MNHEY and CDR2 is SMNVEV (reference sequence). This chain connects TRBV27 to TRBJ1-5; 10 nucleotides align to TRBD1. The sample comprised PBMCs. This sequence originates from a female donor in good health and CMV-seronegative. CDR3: CASSKTGGAMINQPQHF. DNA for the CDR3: TGTGCCAGCAGTAAGACAGGGGGCGCGATGATCAATCAGCCCCAGCATTTT.